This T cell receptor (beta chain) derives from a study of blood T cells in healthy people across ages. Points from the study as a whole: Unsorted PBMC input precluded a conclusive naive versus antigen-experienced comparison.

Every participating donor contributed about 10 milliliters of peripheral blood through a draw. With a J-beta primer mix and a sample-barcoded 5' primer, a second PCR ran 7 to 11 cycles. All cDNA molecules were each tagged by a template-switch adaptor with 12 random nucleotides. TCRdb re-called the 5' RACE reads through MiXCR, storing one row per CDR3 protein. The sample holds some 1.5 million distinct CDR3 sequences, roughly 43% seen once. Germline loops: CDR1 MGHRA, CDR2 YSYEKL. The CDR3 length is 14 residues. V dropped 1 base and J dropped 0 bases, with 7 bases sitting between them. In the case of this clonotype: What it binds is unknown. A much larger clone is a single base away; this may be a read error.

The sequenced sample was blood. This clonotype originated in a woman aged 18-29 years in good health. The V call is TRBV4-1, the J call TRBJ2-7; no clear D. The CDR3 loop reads CASSQVQNSYEQYF. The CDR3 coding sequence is TGCGCCAGCAGCCAAGTTCAGAACTCCTACGAGCAGTACTTC.